These T cell receptor beta chains were read from a single sample in a study of T cell changes during pregnancy in multiple sclerosis. The data were produced by immunoSEQ multiplex PCR, yet TCRdb's version contains in-frame clones alone and is incomplete. The table shows some 8,700 clones, with over 80% occurring only once. The material sequenced was CD8+ T cells from peripheral blood mononuclear cells, taken in the first trimester of pregnancy. The receptors originated from a female donor in good health, enrolled as a control in a pregnancy study. The CDR3 runs from the conserved cysteine through the conserved F or W. The D gene is left open where the match is weak. Expanded clones are given a class, and other clones once, few, many or no size at all.

CDR3 protein: CASSLVLYNEQFF; CDR3 DNA: TGTGCCAGCAGCTTAGTTTTATACAATGAGCAGTTCTTC; V gene: TRBV13; D gene: -; clone size: once; J gene: TRBJ2-1
CDR3 protein: CASSLAQGLNTEAFF; CDR3 DNA: TGTGCCAGCAGCTTAGCGCAGGGGCTGAACACTGAAGCTTTCTTT; V gene: TRBV7-9; D gene: -; clone size: -; J gene: TRBJ1-1
CDR3 protein: CASSWGPRGDGEAFF; CDR3 DNA: TGTGCCAGCAGCTGGGGGCCGAGAGGAGACGGCGAAGCTTTCTTT; V gene: TRBV5-6; D gene: -; clone size: -; J gene: TRBJ1-1
CDR3 protein: CASSFGTGAPGYPYTF; CDR3 DNA: TGTGCCAGCAGTTTTGGGACAGGGGCGCCAGGGTACCCCTACACCTTC; V gene: TRBV28; D gene: TRBD1; clone size: -; J gene: TRBJ1-2
CDR3 protein: CASSPLLAENTGELFF; CDR3 DNA: TGTGCCAGCAGCCCTCTACTAGCGGAGAACACCGGGGAGCTGTTTTTT; V gene: TRBV6-6; D gene: TRBD2; clone size: -; J gene: TRBJ2-2
CDR3 protein: CASSPPVAGGYNEQFF; CDR3 DNA: TGTGCCAGCTCACCACCAGTAGCGGGGGGATACAATGAGCAGTTCTTC; V gene: TRBV18; D gene: TRBD2; clone size: -; J gene: TRBJ2-1
CDR3 protein: CASSHQLTEAFF; CDR3 DNA: TGTGCCAGCAGCCATCAACTTACTGAAGCTTTCTTT; V gene: TRBV16; D gene: -; clone size: few; J gene: TRBJ1-1
CDR3 protein: CASSLTAGGYNEQFF; CDR3 DNA: TGTGCCAGCAGTTTAACAGCGGGGGGATACAATGAGCAGTTCTTC; V gene: TRBV27; D gene: TRBD2; clone size: -; J gene: TRBJ2-1
CDR3 protein: CASSPGYGYTF; CDR3 DNA: TGTGCCAGCAGTCCCGGCTATGGCTACACCTTC; V gene: TRBV6-1; D gene: -; clone size: -; J gene: TRBJ1-2
CDR3 protein: CASSPRGARYGYTF; CDR3 DNA: TGTGCCAGCAGCCCTCGGGGGGCTCGCTATGGCTACACCTTC; V gene: TRBV9; D gene: -; clone size: -; J gene: TRBJ1-2
CDR3 protein: CASSAEGQKNTGELFF; CDR3 DNA: TGTGCCAGCAGCGCGGAAGGACAGAAGAACACCGGGGAGCTGTTTTTT; V gene: TRBV11-3; D gene: -; clone size: -; J gene: TRBJ2-2
CDR3 protein: CASSLGGVRDEQFF; CDR3 DNA: TGTGCCAGCAGCCTAGGGGGGGTGAGGGATGAGCAGTTCTTC; V gene: TRBV11-2; D gene: -; clone size: -; J gene: TRBJ2-1
CDR3 protein: CATSPDRGPLLNYGYTF; CDR3 DNA: TGTGCCACCAGCCCAGACAGGGGTCCCCTCCTTAACTATGGCTACACCTTC; V gene: TRBV15; D gene: TRBD1; clone size: once; J gene: TRBJ1-2
CDR3 protein: CASSESYWTENEKLFF; CDR3 DNA: TGCGCCAGCAGTGAGTCTTATTGGACAGAGAATGAAAAACTGTTTTTT; V gene: TRBV10-2; D gene: -; clone size: -; J gene: TRBJ1-4
CDR3 protein: CASSLRDSATNEKLFF; CDR3 DNA: TGTGCCAGCAGCCTCAGGGACTCGGCAACTAATGAAAAACTGTTTTTT; V gene: TRBV2; D gene: -; clone size: once; J gene: TRBJ1-4
CDR3 protein: CASSKTDRAQETQYF; CDR3 DNA: TGCGCCAGCAGCAAAACAGACAGGGCGCAAGAGACCCAGTACTTC; V gene: TRBV4-3; D gene: TRBD1; clone size: -; J gene: TRBJ2-5
CDR3 protein: CAWTPPGEEGTNYGYTF; CDR3 DNA: TGTGCCTGGACTCCCCCCGGAGAGGAGGGAACTAACTATGGCTACACCTTC; V gene: TRBV30; D gene: -; clone size: -; J gene: TRBJ1-2
CDR3 protein: CASSLAFDRGSDTQYF; CDR3 DNA: TGCGCCAGCAGCTTGGCCTTCGACAGGGGGTCGGATACGCAGTATTTT; V gene: TRBV5-1; D gene: TRBD1; clone size: -; J gene: TRBJ2-3
CDR3 protein: CAIGAPRETQYF; CDR3 DNA: TGTGCCATCGGCGCCCCGAGGGAGACCCAGTACTTC; V gene: TRBV10-3; D gene: -; clone size: -; J gene: TRBJ2-5
CDR3 protein: CASSGDRGRVELFF; CDR3 DNA: TGTGCCAGCAGTGGGGACAGGGGGCGTGTGGAGCTGTTTTTT; V gene: TRBV6-1; D gene: TRBD1; clone size: -; J gene: TRBJ2-2
CDR3 protein: CASSLREGGELFF; CDR3 DNA: TGTGCCAGTAGTTTGAGGGAGGGCGGGGAGCTGTTTTTT; V gene: TRBV19; D gene: TRBD2; clone size: -; J gene: TRBJ2-2
CDR3 protein: CASHRDRGPNTEAFF; CDR3 DNA: TGCGCCAGCCACCGGGACAGGGGGCCGAACACTGAAGCTTTCTTT; V gene: TRBV10-2; D gene: TRBD1; clone size: few; J gene: TRBJ1-1
CDR3 protein: CASSTGTVSYEQYF; CDR3 DNA: TGCGCCAGCTCCACCGGGACAGTATCCTACGAGCAGTACTTC; V gene: TRBV4-1; D gene: TRBD1; clone size: once; J gene: TRBJ2-7
CDR3 protein: CASSHGGEQFF; CDR3 DNA: TGTGCCAGCAGTCACGGGGGTGAGCAGTTCTTC; V gene: TRBV6-5; D gene: -; clone size: large; J gene: TRBJ2-1
CDR3 protein: CASSQTSGGAQETQYF; CDR3 DNA: TGTGCCAGCAGCCAGACTAGCGGGGGGGCGCAGGAGACCCAGTACTTC; V gene: TRBV7-7; D gene: TRBD2; clone size: once; J gene: TRBJ2-5
CDR3 protein: CASRQGMGYEQYF; CDR3 DNA: TGTGCCAGCAGACAGGGGATGGGCTACGAGCAGTACTTC; V gene: TRBV4-2; D gene: TRBD1; clone size: -; J gene: TRBJ2-7
CDR3 protein: CASLPALAGGPRETQYF; CDR3 DNA: TGTGCCAGCCTACCCGCGCTAGCGGGAGGGCCGCGGGAGACCCAGTACTTC; V gene: TRBV7-9; D gene: TRBD2; clone size: -; J gene: TRBJ2-5
CDR3 protein: CASSQPTGNSPLHF; CDR3 DNA: TGCGCCAGCAGCCAACCTACAGGGAATTCACCCCTCCACTTT; V gene: TRBV4-1; D gene: -; clone size: -; J gene: TRBJ1-6
CDR3 protein: CASSQNDEETQYF; CDR3 DNA: TGTGCCAGCTCGCAGAACGATGAAGAGACCCAGTACTTC; V gene: TRBV18; D gene: -; clone size: once; J gene: TRBJ2-5
CDR3 protein: CASSPSGAGGFDEQFF; CDR3 DNA: TGTGCCAGCAGCCCCTCCGGTGCGGGAGGGTTCGATGAGCAGTTCTTC; V gene: TRBV9; D gene: TRBD2; clone size: -; J gene: TRBJ2-1
CDR3 protein: CASSRKPQVLPNSNQPQHF; CDR3 DNA: TGTGCCAGTAGTAGGAAGCCCCAGGTCCTTCCAAACAGCAATCAGCCCCAGCATTTT; V gene: TRBV19; D gene: -; clone size: -; J gene: TRBJ1-5
CDR3 protein: CASSFGLAGPTDTQYF; CDR3 DNA: TGTGCCAGCAGTTTTGGACTAGCGGGGCCCACAGATACGCAGTATTTT; V gene: TRBV6-6; D gene: TRBD2; clone size: -; J gene: TRBJ2-3
CDR3 protein: CASSTHSQGTGELFF; CDR3 DNA: TGTGCCAGTAGCACCCACTCTCAGGGCACCGGGGAGCTGTTTTTT; V gene: TRBV19; D gene: -; clone size: -; J gene: TRBJ2-2
CDR3 protein: CASSRGLAGPYNEQFF; CDR3 DNA: TGCGCCAGCAGCCGGGGACTAGCGGGACCTTACAATGAGCAGTTCTTC; V gene: TRBV5-1; D gene: TRBD2; clone size: few; J gene: TRBJ2-1
CDR3 protein: CASTGGSYNSPLHF; CDR3 DNA: TGTGCCAGCACAGGGGGCTCCTATAATTCACCCCTCCACTTT; V gene: TRBV21-1; D gene: -; clone size: -; J gene: TRBJ1-6
CDR3 protein: CASSLTGSINQPQHF; CDR3 DNA: TGTGCCAGCAGTCTTACCGGGTCCATCAATCAGCCCCAGCATTTT; V gene: TRBV27; D gene: -; clone size: -; J gene: TRBJ1-5
CDR3 protein: CASAGVATNEKLFF; CDR3 DNA: TGTGCCAGCGCGGGAGTTGCAACTAATGAAAAACTGTTTTTT; V gene: TRBV5-6; D gene: -; clone size: -; J gene: TRBJ1-4
CDR3 protein: CASSLLGVHPNEQFF; CDR3 DNA: TGTGCCAGCAGCCTCCTAGGGGTGCACCCCAATGAGCAGTTCTTC; V gene: TRBV5-4; D gene: -; clone size: -; J gene: TRBJ2-1
CDR3 protein: CASSWGGGNQPQHF; CDR3 DNA: TGTGCCAGCAGCTGGGGGGGAGGAAATCAGCCCCAGCATTTT; V gene: TRBV5-5; D gene: -; clone size: few; J gene: TRBJ1-5
CDR3 protein: CASSLIGLAGGYTDTQYF; CDR3 DNA: TGTGCCAGCAGTTTAATTGGGCTAGCGGGAGGCTACACAGATACGCAGTATTTT; V gene: TRBV28; D gene: TRBD2; clone size: -; J gene: TRBJ2-3
CDR3 protein: CASSPPITDTQYF; CDR3 DNA: TGTGCCAGCAGCCCCCCCATCACAGATACGCAGTATTTT; V gene: TRBV5-8; D gene: -; clone size: -; J gene: TRBJ2-3
CDR3 protein: CASSLDGSGGREQYF; CDR3 DNA: TGTGCCAGCAGCTTAGATGGTAGCGGGGGCCGCGAGCAGTACTTC; V gene: TRBV7-6; D gene: TRBD2; clone size: -; J gene: TRBJ2-7
CDR3 protein: CASSSLAGGTQYF; CDR3 DNA: TGTGCCAGCAGCTCACTAGCGGGGGGGACCCAGTACTTC; V gene: TRBV5-6; D gene: TRBD2; clone size: once; J gene: TRBJ2-5
CDR3 protein: CASTHSQEPSYEQYF; CDR3 DNA: TGTGCCAGCACCCACTCACAGGAGCCCTCCTACGAGCAGTACTTC; V gene: TRBV6-1; D gene: -; clone size: -; J gene: TRBJ2-7
CDR3 protein: CASSQGWASGSYEQYF; CDR3 DNA: TGCGCCAGCAGCCAGGGATGGGCTAGCGGGAGTTACGAGCAGTACTTC; V gene: TRBV4-3; D gene: TRBD2; clone size: -; J gene: TRBJ2-7
CDR3 protein: CSVGEGGTGSDEQYF; CDR3 DNA: TGCAGCGTTGGGGAAGGGGGGACAGGGAGCGACGAGCAGTACTTC; V gene: TRBV29-1; D gene: TRBD1; clone size: -; J gene: TRBJ2-7
CDR3 protein: CASSPDRGYGYTF; CDR3 DNA: TGTGCCAGCAGCCCGGACAGGGGATATGGCTACACCTTC; V gene: TRBV2; D gene: TRBD1; clone size: few; J gene: TRBJ1-2
CDR3 protein: CASSVWTSGNDEQYF; CDR3 DNA: TGTGCCAGCAGTGTTTGGACTAGCGGGAATGACGAGCAGTACTTC; V gene: TRBV27; D gene: TRBD2; clone size: -; J gene: TRBJ2-7
CDR3 protein: CSASGGAGQYF; CDR3 DNA: TGCAGTGCTAGCGGGGGGGCGGGGCAGTACTTC; V gene: TRBV20-1; D gene: TRBD2; clone size: -; J gene: TRBJ2-7
CDR3 protein: CARSSFRDRADNEQFF; CDR3 DNA: TGTGCCAGAAGCTCGTTTCGGGACAGGGCAGACAATGAGCAGTTCTTC; V gene: TRBV5-3; D gene: TRBD1; clone size: -; J gene: TRBJ2-1
CDR3 protein: CASRQFAGTGALEQYF; CDR3 DNA: TGTGCCAGCAGGCAATTTGCTGGGACAGGGGCCCTCGAGCAGTACTTC; V gene: TRBV27; D gene: TRBD1; clone size: -; J gene: TRBJ2-7
CDR3 protein: CASSQVRDSGANVLTF; CDR3 DNA: TGCGCCAGCAGCCAAGTTCGGGACTCTGGGGCCAACGTCCTGACTTTC; V gene: TRBV4-1; D gene: -; clone size: -; J gene: TRBJ2-6
CDR3 protein: CSASGEDTQYF; CDR3 DNA: TGCAGTGCTAGTGGAGAAGATACGCAGTATTTT; V gene: TRBV20-1; D gene: -; clone size: -; J gene: TRBJ2-3
CDR3 protein: CASTEREPPPSTDTQYF; CDR3 DNA: TGTGCCAGCACCGAGCGGGAGCCCCCCCCTAGCACAGATACGCAGTATTTT; V gene: TRBV28; D gene: TRBD2; clone size: -; J gene: TRBJ2-3